A single T cell receptor beta chain is shown here with its context. The antigen it recognizes is unknown. At one of its ends the junction is not consistent with the germline gene, which may arise from a read error. This entry comes from a study of T cells in Graves' hyperthyroidism and ophthalmopathy (dated by TCRdb to about 2019). About the full investigation: Peripheral blood was collected at initial diagnosis, before any treatment. Following sampling, methimazole starting at 30 mg daily was given to hyperthyroidism patients, and high-dose intravenous methylprednisolone was given to ophthalmopathy patients. Prospective prediction of ophthalmopathy was tested in an independent validation cohort consisting of some 18 hyperthyroidism patients and around 16 patients who later progressed to ophthalmopathy. The 95 to 100 discovery patients were divided at random into training and test sets in a 7:3 ratio. Thyroid tissue and blood T-cell repertoires from more than 5 Graves' hyperthyroidism patients were also compared in the study. The paper reports TCR Vbeta CDR3 sequencing of some 140 peripheral blood samples: around 45 ophthalmopathy, over 70 hyperthyroidism and around 17 progressor patients. To identify TCR V-J signatures that set the groups apart, the researchers used a discovery cohort of about a hundred patients, made up of some 41 with Graves' ophthalmopathy and approximately 57 with stable Graves' hyperthyroidism.

Ophthalmopathy patients had moderately to severely active disease, with a Clinical Activity Score of 3 or more, a NOSPECS grade of 4 or more, and a disease duration of less than 3 months. Exclusion was applied to patients with uncontrolled infections, other autoimmune diseases, pregnancy or lactation. Diagnoses were established on the basis of clinical symptoms, serum thyroxine and TRAb, thyroid ultrasound, and orbital computed tomography. PBMCs were separated from approximately 10 ml of fresh peripheral blood using Ficoll-Paque density gradient centrifugation. Total RNA was extracted with Trizol reagent, and quality was checked on an Agilent 2100 Bioanalyzer. The study at large found these results: Most expanded thyroid clonotypes (frequency above 0.001) were also found in blood, which suggests that blood repertoires may mirror thyroid immune responses. In validation, the model predicted progression to ophthalmopathy a median of roughly 6.2 months before onset, with approximately 68% sensitivity and more than 72% specificity. Sample size was not statistically predetermined, and blinding of investigators to group allocation was not performed. In cross-validation, a model built on a 13 V-J signature told ophthalmopathy apart from stable hyperthyroidism with 87.88% sensitivity and roughly 83% specificity, and in testing the same model reached 80%/75%.

Spanning cysteine to phenylalanine, the CDR3 consists of 20 amino acids. Only the CDR3 DNA is retained, 60 bases long and in frame from the first base. CDR1 SGHRS and CDR2 YFSETQ were looked up in the germline V gene. TCR beta CDR3 regions were amplified from RNA transcripts. For the first round of RT-PCR on the TCR CDR3, the HTBI primer set was used together with the Qiagen OneStep RT-PCR kit. Libraries were constructed in a second round of multiplex PCR, after which size selection and purification were performed. Sequencing of the libraries was done on an Illumina HiSeq2000 using paired-end 100 bp reads. Per the original workflow: SOAPnuke was used to process the raw data, throwing out any read that contained adapters or uncalled bases, had a mean Phred below 15, or lacked an exact constant-primer or identifier match. COPE v1.2.5 was used to merge the high-quality paired reads, and each unique nucleotide sequence was defined as a clonotype. MiTCR v1.1 was used to align the clonotypes against IMGT TRBV, TRBD and TRBJ reference segments. The analysis was restricted to V-J combinations with a frequency above 0.0001, which together covered around 99% of the repertoires. A TCS score was defined as the ratio of F50 (clonal expansion) to E x V (chaos), with BLOSUM62-based TCRdist applied between CDR3 peptides within each V-J. Welch's t-statistics and random forest reduced 500 to 550 V-J features to 10 to 15, which were used in a naive Bayes classifier (R e1071). Through fastp at Q25 and MiXCR, TCRdb rebuilt clones from the public reads, retaining in-frame beta chains. Every entry covers one CDR3 protein and lists the most common genes and DNA from its rows. TCRdb's processing, not the study's, gives the V and J calls here. The sample table contains 600,000 or so distinct CDR3 sequences; only one count was recorded for about 14% of them. Around an eighth of the sample goes to the ten largest clones.

The specimen sequenced was blood. The sequence joins TRBV5-1 to TRBJ2-1; a stretch of 11 junction bases matches TRBD2. The origin of this receptor is a woman aged 50 to 60 with Graves' ophthalmopathy. The CDR3 here reads CASSLPGSSGRPGNYNEQFF. The DNA is as follows: TGTGCCAGCAGCTTACCCGGGTCTAGCGGGAGGCCCGGTAACTACAATGAGCAGTTCTTC.